These 9 T cell receptor beta chains came from one sample sequenced in a study of blood T cell repertoires in COVID-19. Assay: immunoSEQ multiplex PCR; the TCRdb copy retains only in-frame clones and omits some. The sample has some 140,000 clones; approximately 80% are singletons. Sequences were obtained from peripheral blood. The source is a man aged 55 to 70 who had recovered from COVID-19.

The V call is TRBV5-6, the J call TRBJ2-3, with 12 bases aligning to TRBD2. The CDR3 is 16 residues long. Germline trimming cut 4 bases from V and 2 bases from J; bases unmatched to any gene: 5. The germline V gene has CDR1 SGHDT and CDR2 YYEEEE. CDR3 residues: CASSHLAGGFTDTQYF. The CDR3 DNA is TGTGCCAGCAGCCACCTAGCGGGGGGGTTCACAGATACGCAGTATTTT.

This chain joins TRBV7-2 and TRBJ2-2, with TRBD1 as a possible D gene (6 bases). Trimming took off 5 bases at V and 2 bases at J, with 9 bases between the two ends. Germline CDR1 and CDR2: SGHTA and FQGNSA. The CDR3 has 14 residues. CDR3 amino acids: CASSGGRNTGELFF. DNA for the CDR3: TGTGCCAGCAGCGGGGGCCGTAACACCGGGGAGCTGTTTTTT. The whole variable domain, remainder taken from reference TRBV7-2 and TRBJ2-2, is GAGVSQSPSNKVTEKGKDVELRCDPISGHTALYWYRQSLGQGLEFLIYFQGNSAPDKSGLPSDRFSAERTGGSVSTLTIQRTQQEDSAVYLCASSGGRNTGELFFGEGSRLTVL.

The genes are TRBV5-1 and TRBJ1-2; the D is unclear. Germline V CDR1 and CDR2: SGHRS, YFSETQ. The V gene lost 0 bases and the J gene lost 6 bases, with 12 bases spanning the gap. The CDR3 sequence is 14 residues long. The CDR3 DNA is TGCGCCAGCAGCTTGGAGGGAGGGCGGAATGGCTACACCTTC. This sequence encodes CASSLEGGRNGYTF.

J is TRBJ2-7 and V is TRBV6-1; 9 bases fit TRBD2. The CDR3 runs to 13 residues. Unmatched junction bases numbered 6, after V lost 10 bases and J lost 2 bases. Germline-derived CDR1 and CDR2 are MNHNS and SASEGT. Here the CDR3 DNA reads TGTGCCATCGCCGGGACTAGCCCCTACGAGCAGTACTTC. Protein: CAIAGTSPYEQYF.

The chain carries TRBV21-1 and TRBJ1-3; the D call of TRBD1 is as the table states it, not checked on the DNA. TRBV21-1 is a documented pseudogene. The CDR3 contains 16 residues. The CDR3: CASSRKRDNSGNTIYF. The DNA for the CDR3 is TGTGCCAGCAGCAGAAAGAGGGACAACTCTGGAAACACCATATATTTT.

The chain recombines TRBV7-2 with TRBJ1-4; the match to TRBD1 covers 9 bases. From germline, CDR1 is SGHTA and CDR2 FQGNSA. Germline trimming cut 5 bases from V and 8 bases from J; bases unmatched to any gene: 6. The length of the CDR3 is 14 residues. The CDR3 region is CASSPQGAGEKLFF. The CDR3 DNA sequence: TGTGCCAGCAGCCCACAGGGGGCGGGAGAAAAACTGTTTTTT.

This clone occurred a few times. This chain connects TRBV28 to TRBJ1-1, with 7 bases matching TRBD1. The V gene's germline CDR1 is MDHEN and CDR2 SYDVKM. The V gene end was trimmed by 6 bases and the J gene end by 11 bases; junction bases not matched to a gene: 12. The CDR3 is made up of 13 amino acids. DNA for the CDR3: TGTGCCAGCAGCCCTGGGCAGGGGGGTTCGGCTTTCTTT. Its protein is CASSPGQGGSAFF.

Comment on this clone: A read error may be the cause here, since a much bigger clone is one base away. The chain joins TRBV24-1 to TRBJ2-2; TRBD2 agrees at 13 bases. The V gene's germline CDR1 is KGHDR and CDR2 SFDVKD. The CDR3 runs 18 residues. CDR3 sequence: CATSEGTSGIPNIGELFF. The CDR3 DNA reads as TGTGCCACCAGTGAAGGGACTAGCGGGATCCCGAACATCGGGGAGCTGTTTTTT.

The V and J genes are TRBV6-2 or TRBV6-3 and TRBJ2-6; 12 bases line up with TRBD1. The CDR3 spans 18 residues. CDR1 and CDR2 from the germline V gene are MNHEY and SVGEGT. The V and J ends lost 5 bases and 4 bases, in that order; junction bases with no gene match: 9. CDR3 DNA: TGTGCCAGCAGTCGCACGGGACAGGGGGCTCTAGGGGCCAACGTCCTGACTTTC. It encodes CASSRTGQGALGANVLTF.